This T cell receptor (beta chain) came from a study of post-analysis software for immune sequencing data. TCR beta libraries were prepared from cDNA with unique molecular identifiers. One entry per CDR3 protein results from TCRdb running MiXCR on the PCR reads. The sample carries hundreds of thousands of distinct CDR3 sequences, roughly three fifths recorded once. CDR1 SGHVS and CDR2 FQNEAQ come from the germline V gene. V shed 5 bases and J shed 2 bases, with 16 bases lying between them. This CDR3 is 16 amino acids long. Points on this clonotype: What it binds is not known.

Study-wide results and limits: Controls' normalized Chao1 diversity significantly exceeded that of multiple sclerosis patients. TRBV5-6, TRBV5-1 and TRBV20-1 belonged to a set of roughly five TRBV segments that were more frequent in patients than controls.

The V and J genes are TRBV7-8 and TRBJ1-5; D is perhaps TRBD1 (6 bases). This receptor was obtained from a girl aged 2-10 years with multiple sclerosis. Sequencing was performed on blood. CDR3 sequence (DNA): TGTGCCAGCAGCCCCCAACTCAGGGGAGGCAATCAGCCCCAGCATTTT. Amino acids: CASSPQLRGGNQPQHF.